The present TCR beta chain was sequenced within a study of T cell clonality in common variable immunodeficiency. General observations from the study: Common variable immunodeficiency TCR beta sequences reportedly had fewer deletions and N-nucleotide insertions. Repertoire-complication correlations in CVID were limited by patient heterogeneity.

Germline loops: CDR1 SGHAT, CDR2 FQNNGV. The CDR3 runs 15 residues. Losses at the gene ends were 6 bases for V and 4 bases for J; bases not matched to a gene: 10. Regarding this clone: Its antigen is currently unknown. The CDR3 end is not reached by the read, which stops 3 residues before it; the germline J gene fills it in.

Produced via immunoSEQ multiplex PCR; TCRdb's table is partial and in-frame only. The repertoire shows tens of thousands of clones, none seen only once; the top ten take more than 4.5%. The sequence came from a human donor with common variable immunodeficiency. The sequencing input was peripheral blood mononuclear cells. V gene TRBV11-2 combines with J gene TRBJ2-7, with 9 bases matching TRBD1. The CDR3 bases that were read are TGTGCCAGCAGGGGTCCCGGGACAGGGAATTACGAG. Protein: CASRGPGTGNYE. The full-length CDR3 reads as CASRGPGTGNYEQYF.